This T cell receptor beta chain was sequenced in a study of blood T cell repertoires in COVID-19. About the research overall: T cells, B-cell-depleted T cells, or PBMCs supplied cDNA or gDNA.

Germline V lookup: CDR1 WNHNN, CDR2 SYGVQD (reference sequence). This CDR3 comprises 16 residues. Trimming shortened V by 0 bases and J by 3 bases, and 15 bases separated the two germline ends. The repertoire was sequenced with immunoSEQ multiplex PCR; TCRdb's copy has only in-frame clones and lacks some. The table includes approximately 400,000 clones, 89% detected once. The chain employs TRBV10-1 and TRBJ2-7; weak D call: TRBD1 (5 bases). The sequenced sample consisted of peripheral blood. The receptor was isolated from a man aged 35-49 years with acute or convalescent COVID-19. CDR3 bases: TGCGCCAGCAGTGAGTCCACGGACACAACCTACTACGAGCAGTACTTC. This translates into CASSESTDTTYYEQYF.